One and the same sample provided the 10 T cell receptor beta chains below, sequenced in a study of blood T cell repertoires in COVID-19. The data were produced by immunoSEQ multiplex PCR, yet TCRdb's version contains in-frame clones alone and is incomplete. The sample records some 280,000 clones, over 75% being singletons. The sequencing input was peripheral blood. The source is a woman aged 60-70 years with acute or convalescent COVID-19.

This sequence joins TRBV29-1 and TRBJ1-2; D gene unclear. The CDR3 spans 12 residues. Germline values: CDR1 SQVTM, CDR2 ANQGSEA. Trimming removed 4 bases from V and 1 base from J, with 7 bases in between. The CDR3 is CSVVGLNYGYTF. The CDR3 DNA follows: TGCAGCGTTGTCGGACTTAACTATGGCTACACCTTC.

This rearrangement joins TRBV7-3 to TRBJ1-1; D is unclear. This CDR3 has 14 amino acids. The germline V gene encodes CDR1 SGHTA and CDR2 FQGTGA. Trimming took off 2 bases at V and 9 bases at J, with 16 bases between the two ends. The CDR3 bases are TGTGCCAGCAGCTTAGTACGGGCGGGAGGAAAAGCTTTCTTT. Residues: CASSLVRAGGKAFF.

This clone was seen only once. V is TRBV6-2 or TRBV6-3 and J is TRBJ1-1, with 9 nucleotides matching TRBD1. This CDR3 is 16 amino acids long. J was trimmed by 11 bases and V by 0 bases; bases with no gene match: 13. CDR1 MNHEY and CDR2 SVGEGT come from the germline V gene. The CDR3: CASSYSGTGSGVRAFF. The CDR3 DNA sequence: TGTGCCAGCAGTTACTCGGGGACAGGGTCTGGGGTGCGCGCTTTCTTT.

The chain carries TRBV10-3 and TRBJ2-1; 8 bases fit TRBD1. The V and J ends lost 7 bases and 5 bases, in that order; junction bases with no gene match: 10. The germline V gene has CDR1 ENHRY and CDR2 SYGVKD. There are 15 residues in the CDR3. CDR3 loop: CAIKSTGVYDNEQFF. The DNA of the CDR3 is TGTGCCATCAAATCGACAGGGGTGTACGACAATGAGCAGTTCTTC.

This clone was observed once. The CDR3 reads CASRPGQRTNYGYTF. The CDR3 DNA reads TGTGCCAGCAGGCCGGGACAGAGGACTAACTATGGCTACACCTTC. V usage is TRBV28 and J usage is TRBJ1-2; 7 nucleotides line up with TRBD1. Losses at the gene ends were 6 bases for V and 0 bases for J; bases not matched to a gene: 7. The CDR3 extends over 15 amino acids. Germline assignment: CDR1 MDHEN and CDR2 SYDVKM.

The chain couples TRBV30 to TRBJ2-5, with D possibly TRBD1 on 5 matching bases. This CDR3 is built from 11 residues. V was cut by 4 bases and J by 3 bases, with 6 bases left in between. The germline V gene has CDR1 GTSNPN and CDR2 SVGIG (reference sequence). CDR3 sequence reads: CAWTGKETQYF. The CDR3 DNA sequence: TGTGCCTGGACAGGGAAAGAGACCCAGTACTTC. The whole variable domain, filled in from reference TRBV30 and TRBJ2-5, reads SQTIHQWPATLVQPVGSPLSLECTVEGTSNPNLYWYRQAAGRGLQLLFYSVGIGQISSEVPQNLSASRPQDRQFILSSKKLLLSDSGFYLCAWTGKETQYFGPGTRLLVL.

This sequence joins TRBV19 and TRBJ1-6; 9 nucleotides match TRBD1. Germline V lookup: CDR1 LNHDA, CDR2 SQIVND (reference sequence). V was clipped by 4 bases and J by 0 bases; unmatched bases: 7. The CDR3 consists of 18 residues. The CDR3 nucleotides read TGTGCCAGTAGTACCAGGGGACAGGGAGGCTCCTATAATTCACCCCTCCACTTT. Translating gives CASSTRGQGGSYNSPLHF.

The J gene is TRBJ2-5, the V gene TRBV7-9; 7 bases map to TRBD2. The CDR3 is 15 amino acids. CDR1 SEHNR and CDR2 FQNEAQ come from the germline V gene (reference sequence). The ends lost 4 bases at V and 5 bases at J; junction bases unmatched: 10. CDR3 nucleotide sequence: TGTGCCAGCAGCTGGGAGGGGTCCGCCGGGGAGACCCAGTACTTC. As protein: CASSWEGSAGETQYF.

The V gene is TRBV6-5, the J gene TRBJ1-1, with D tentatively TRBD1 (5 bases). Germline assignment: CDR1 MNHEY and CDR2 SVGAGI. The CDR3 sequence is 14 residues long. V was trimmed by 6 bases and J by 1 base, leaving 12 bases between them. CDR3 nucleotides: TGTGCCAGCAGAACAGGTTCTCCGAACACTGAAGCTTTCTTT. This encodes CASRTGSPNTEAFF.

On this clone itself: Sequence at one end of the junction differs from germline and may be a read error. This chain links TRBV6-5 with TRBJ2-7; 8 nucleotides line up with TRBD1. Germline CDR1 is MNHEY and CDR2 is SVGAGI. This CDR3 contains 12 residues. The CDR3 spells CASSYSGGQQYF. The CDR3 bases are TGTGCCAGCAGCTACTCAGGGGGCCAGCAGTACTTC.